Described below is a single TCR beta chain sequence and its context. Antigen unknown. Generated by immunoSEQ multiplex PCR, the TCRdb table keeps only in-frame clones and is missing some. Altogether nearly 70,000 clones are present, about four fifths being singletons, with the ten largest covering about 7.5%. This specimen comes from a study of a mutant IDH1 vaccine in newly diagnosed glioma. As for the study in general: Previous care, which was radiotherapy, temozolomide, or both, most often involved both.

Study-wide results and limits: Variations in leading peripheral T cell clonotypes appeared to have no connection with pseudoprogression. There were vaccine-induced immune responses in roughly 92% of the patients.

The CDR3 is made up of 17 amino acids. V gave up 4 bases and J gave up 1 base, with 20 bases separating them. Per the germline V gene, CDR1 is SGHNT and CDR2 is YYREEE (reference sequence). Time point defined: baseline, week 1 (first vaccination visit). The treatment is: pre-vaccination baseline after standard-of-care therapy. Donors had new IDH1-mutant astrocytomas of WHO grade 3 or 4 (ATRX-lost). This chain links TRBV5-4 with TRBJ1-1; a possible D gene is TRBD1 (5 bases). The source is a man aged 50 or older with glioma. The sample was PBMCs, taken from a glioma patient treated with radiotherapy, temozolomide or both. Here the CDR3 DNA reads TGTGCCAGCAGCCGTCCACTTTGGGGGGGTGAGAACACTGAAGCTTTCTTT. This codes for CASSRPLWGGENTEAFF.